This T cell receptor (beta chain) derives from a study of T cells in Graves' hyperthyroidism and ophthalmopathy. Study at large: Blood from the periphery was taken at initial diagnosis, before any treatment. Whole-study findings and limits: Blood also contained most expanded thyroid clonotypes above 0.001.

The TCR beta CDR3 regions underwent amplification using RNA transcripts as the source. Using the HTBI primer set, a first-round RT-PCR was run on the TCR CDR3. In TCRdb, the multiplex PCR reads were re-called with MiXCR into one record per CDR3 protein. This sample has about 690,000 distinct CDR3 sequences; 15% to 20% occur once, and the top ten carry around 16%. This clonotype was observed at least ten times. Its antigen is not known. The source is a man aged 50 to 60 with Graves' hyperthyroidism. What was sequenced was blood.

The CDR3 nucleotides read TGCAGCGTGAAGGGACAGGGCTTCGCCCAGTACTTC. It yields the protein CSVKGQGFAQYF. The chain couples TRBV29-1 to TRBJ2-5; 9 bases map to TRBD1. The ends lost 6 bases at V and 9 bases at J; junction bases unmatched: 8. CDR1 and CDR2 (germline): SQVTM, ANQGSEA. CDR3 length equals 12 residues.